The 8 T cell receptor beta chains presented below share a single source sample, sequenced in a study of human CD8 memory T cell subsets. The term TPEX covered CCR7+ PD-1+ TIGIT+ early memory CD8+ T cells that had exhausted-like traits. UMI-labeled 5' RACE was the method by which TCR beta libraries were made. TCRdb re-called the 5' RACE reads and catalogs CDR3 proteins one per entry, DNA excluded. The sample holds 6,000 to 8,500 distinct CDR3 sequences. Sequenced: CD8+ T cells from PBMCs. The receptors stem from a human donor in good health.

This clonotype is medium-sized by frequency. The V and J genes are TRBV25-1 and TRBJ1-5. The CDR3 is made up of 12 amino acids. CDR1 and CDR2 (germline): MGHDK, SYGVNS. CDR3 in amino acids: CASSPGNQPQHF.

This clonotype is classed as medium-sized by frequency. The chain links TRBV7-9 to TRBJ2-7. CDR1 SEHNR and CDR2 FQNEAQ come from the germline V gene (reference sequence). The CDR3 has 13 amino acids. The CDR3 protein is CASSLVANYEQYF.

The chain recombines TRBV9 with TRBJ1-1; the TCRdb D gene call, TRBD1, has no DNA to confirm it. The germline V gene has CDR1 SGDLS and CDR2 YYNGEE. The CDR3 is 12 amino acids. The CDR3 sequence: CASSEGTNEAFF.

This CDR3 is CASSDGDGGSNTDTQYF. The V and J genes are TRBV2 and TRBJ2-3; the TRBD1 assignment by TCRdb is unverifiable without DNA. There are 17 residues in the CDR3. The V gene's germline CDR1 is SNHLY and CDR2 FYNNEI. Looking up the rest from reference TRBV2 and TRBJ2-3 gives the full variable domain: EPEVTQTPSHQVTQMGQEVILRCVPISNHLYFYWYRQILGQKVEFLVSFYNNEISEKSEIFDDQFSVERPDGSNFTLKIRSTKLEDSAMYFCASSDGDGGSNTDTQYFGPGTRLTVL.

V gene TRBV15 combines with J gene TRBJ2-6; TCRdb outputs TRBD1, but without DNA this stays unchecked. The CDR3 totals 15 residues. The germline CDR1 and CDR2 sequences are LNHNV and YYDKDF (reference sequence). The CDR3: CATSPDSGGANVLTF.

Judged by frequency, this clonotype is large (0.1 to 1%). The V and J genes are TRBV19 and TRBJ2-1; TCRdb proposes TRBD2, but this gene call is untestable without DNA. The CDR3 sequence is 15 residues long. Germline loops: CDR1 LNHDA, CDR2 SQIVND (reference sequence). The CDR3 reads CASTFDPSGRDEQFF.

This clonotype counts as medium-sized (0.01 to 0.1%) by frequency. J is TRBJ2-1 and V is TRBV20-1. The CDR3 consists of 15 residues. CDR1 is DFQATT, CDR2 SNEGSKA, per germline (reference sequence). CDR3 loop: CSARDYSGVFNEQFF.

The chain carries TRBV7-8 and TRBJ2-4. Germline-derived CDR1 and CDR2 are SGHVS and FQNEAQ. CDR3 length: 14 amino acids. CDR3 loop: CASTSNLAKNIQYF.